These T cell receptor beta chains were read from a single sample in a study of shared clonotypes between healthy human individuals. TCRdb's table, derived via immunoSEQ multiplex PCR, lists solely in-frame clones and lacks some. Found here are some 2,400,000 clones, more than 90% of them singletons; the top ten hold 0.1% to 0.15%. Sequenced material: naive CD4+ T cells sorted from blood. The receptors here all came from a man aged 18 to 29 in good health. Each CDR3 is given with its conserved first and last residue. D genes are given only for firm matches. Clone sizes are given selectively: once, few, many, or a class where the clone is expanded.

CDR3: CASSMDTNYGYTF
DNA: TGTGCCAGCAGCATGGACACCAACTATGGCTACACCTTC
J: TRBJ1-2
size: once
D: -
V: TRBV7-9

CDR3: CASSISGYEQYF
DNA: TGTGCCAGCAGCATTAGCGGATACGAGCAGTACTTC
J: TRBJ2-7
size: -
D: -
V: TRBV11-2

CDR3: CAWSPGATTEAFF
DNA: TGTGCCTGGAGTCCAGGGGCCACCACTGAAGCTTTCTTT
J: TRBJ1-1
size: -
D: -
V: TRBV30

CDR3: CASSVLGASETQYF
DNA: TGTGCCAGCAGTGTATTGGGGGCCAGTGAGACCCAGTACTTC
J: TRBJ2-5
size: -
D: -
V: TRBV6-5

CDR3: CASSQEPPAGGRTDTQYF
DNA: TGCGCCAGCAGCCAAGAACCCCCGGCGGGAGGTCGCACAGATACGCAGTATTTT
J: TRBJ2-3
size: once
D: TRBD2
V: TRBV4-3

CDR3: CASSGGQGIHEQYF
DNA: TGTGCCAGCAGCGGTGGGCAGGGGATCCACGAGCAGTACTTC
J: TRBJ2-7
size: -
D: -
V: TRBV9

CDR3: CASSQWDPQDTQYF
DNA: TGTGCCAGCAGCCAGTGGGATCCGCAGGATACCCAGTACTTC
J: TRBJ2-5
size: -
D: -
V: TRBV7-9

CDR3: CASSPNFNQPQHF
DNA: TGTGCCAGCAGTCCCAACTTCAATCAGCCCCAGCATTTT
J: TRBJ1-5
size: -
D: -
V: TRBV28

CDR3: CAISQVPQTMQGNTIYF
DNA: TGTGCCATCAGTCAAGTTCCGCAGACAATGCAAGGAAACACCATATATTTT
J: TRBJ1-3
size: -
D: -
V: TRBV10-3

CDR3: CASSQDINQPQHF
DNA: TGTGCCAGCAGTCAAGACATCAATCAGCCCCAGCATTTT
J: TRBJ1-5
size: -
D: -
V: TRBV25-1

CDR3: CASSLSGPQAISGANVLTF
DNA: TGTGCCAGCAGTTTATCTGGTCCACAGGCCATCTCTGGGGCCAACGTCCTGACTTTC
J: TRBJ2-6
size: -
D: -
V: TRBV28

CDR3: CASSVPGGTEAFF
DNA: TGTGCCAGCAGCGTCCCAGGGGGCACTGAAGCTTTCTTT
J: TRBJ1-1
size: -
D: TRBD1
V: TRBV7-9

CDR3: CASLPAGRGPRAGANVLTF
DNA: TGTGCCAGCCTACCAGCGGGGCGCGGACCGAGAGCTGGGGCCAACGTCCTGACTTTC
J: TRBJ2-6
size: -
D: TRBD2
V: TRBV27

CDR3: CASSYVQGGNEQFF
DNA: TGTGCCAGCAGTTACGTACAGGGCGGCAATGAGCAGTTCTTC
J: TRBJ2-1
size: -
D: -
V: TRBV6-5

CDR3: CASSLRDTQPQHF
DNA: TGTGCCAGCAGCTTGCGGGATACTCAGCCCCAGCATTTT
J: TRBJ1-5
size: -
D: -
V: TRBV7-2

CDR3: CASSRTAGNEKLFF
DNA: TGCGCCAGCAGCCGGACAGCGGGTAATGAAAAACTGTTTTTT
J: TRBJ1-4
size: -
D: -
V: TRBV5-1

CDR3: CATTPGSSANTEAFF
DNA: TGTGCCACCACACCCGGATCCTCCGCGAACACTGAAGCTTTCTTT
J: TRBJ1-1
size: -
D: -
V: TRBV10-3

CDR3: CASRSINMGVYSGNTIYF
DNA: TGTGCAAGTCGCTCCATAAACATGGGGGTTTACTCTGGAAACACCATATATTTT
J: TRBJ1-3
size: once
D: -
V: TRBV12-2

CDR3: CAISQSIQETQYF
DNA: TGTGCCATCAGCCAAAGTATCCAAGAGACCCAGTACTTC
J: TRBJ2-5
size: -
D: -
V: TRBV10-3

CDR3: CATSERWTGEKLFF
DNA: TGTGCCACCAGCGAAAGGTGGACGGGGGAAAAACTGTTTTTT
J: TRBJ1-4
size: -
D: -
V: TRBV15